The 23 T cell receptor beta chains presented below share a single source sample, sequenced in a study of a mutant IDH1 vaccine in newly diagnosed glioma. Sample time point: week 11, during vaccination. With topical imiquimod, each dose of the vaccine consisted of 300 ug of mutant IDH1 20-mer peptide. These receptors have no identified antigens. Using immunoSEQ multiplex PCR, the repertoire was profiled, and TCRdb retains in-frame clones only, with some absent. This table holds about 60,000 clones, about 88% found once. The sample here was PBMCs, taken from a glioma patient whose treatment included an IDH1 peptide vaccine. All receptors come from a woman in her forties or fifties with glioma.

This clone has more than one count but fewer than ten. V usage is TRBV7-2 and J usage is TRBJ2-5; D unresolved. This CDR3 region has 12 residues. The V gene lost 7 bases and the J gene lost 1 base, with 7 bases spanning the gap. Germline-derived CDR1 and CDR2 are SGHTA and FQGNSA. CDR3 DNA: TGTGCCAGCACCTCGACCCAAGAGACCCAGTACTTC. It translates to CASTSTQETQYF.

A few counts support this clone. DNA of the CDR3: TGTGCCACCACCTGGGGCTCCTATAATTCACCCCTCCACTTT. Translated: CATTWGSYNSPLHF. This rearrangement joins TRBV6-5 to TRBJ1-6; no clear D gene. V lost 10 bases and J lost 0, with 10 bases in between. Looked up from germline, CDR1 is MNHEY and CDR2 is SVGAGI. This CDR3 is 14 amino acids long.

V is TRBV27 and J is TRBJ2-7; 8 bases align to TRBD2. Germline-derived CDR1 and CDR2 are MNHEY and SMNVEV (reference sequence). The CDR3 contains 14 residues. V lost 5 bases, J lost 2 bases, and 5 bases stayed unmatched. This chain's CDR3 is CASSLREGPYEQYF. For the CDR3, the DNA is TGTGCCAGCAGTCTCCGGGAGGGGCCCTACGAGCAGTACTTC.

The rearrangement joins TRBV27 to TRBJ1-2, with D perhaps matching TRBD1 (5 bases). CDR1 and CDR2 from the germline V gene are MNHEY and SMNVEV (reference sequence). Trimming took 5 bases from V and 4 from J, leaving 11 bases between them. CDR3 length: 13 residues. CDR3 region: CASSPGIIYGYTF. CDR3 nucleotides: TGTGCCAGCAGTCCAGGGATAATCTATGGCTACACCTTC.

The chain carries TRBV7-9 and TRBJ1-2; D call uncertain. Looked up from germline, CDR1 is SEHNR and CDR2 is FQNEAQ (reference sequence). Trimming removed 11 bases at V and 6 bases at J, with 13 bases between. CDR3 length: 11 amino acids. The chain's CDR3 is CAGGDGDGYTF. CDR3 nucleotide sequence: TGTGCCGGTGGGGATGGGGATGGCTACACCTTC.

The V call is TRBV18, the J call TRBJ2-7, with D perhaps matching TRBD1 or TRBD2 (5 bases each). The CDR3 is 14 residues long. Germline-derived CDR1 and CDR2 are KGHSH and LQKENI. V was pared by 6 bases and J by 3 bases, with 15 bases between. CDR3 nucleotides: TGTGCCAGCTCCTCGTCGGCAGGGAGCTACGAGCAGTACTTC. Translation: CASSSSAGSYEQYF.

This chain joins TRBV28 and TRBJ2-7, with 8 bases matching TRBD1. The CDR3 length is 14 residues. The V and J ends lost 3 bases and 5 bases, in that order; junction bases with no gene match: 6. Germline CDR1 is MDHEN and CDR2 is SYDVKM. The CDR3 DNA sequence: TGTGCCAGCAGTTTGAACAGGGGGATCGACGAGCAGTACTTC. This translates into CASSLNRGIDEQYF.

CDR3 residues: CASSLHSNEKLFF. In nucleotides, the CDR3 is TGTGCCAGCAGCTTACACAGTAATGAAAAACTGTTTTTT. This sequence joins TRBV5-6 and TRBJ1-4; the D is unclear. With 2 bases removed from V and 4 bases from J, the gap between germline ends came to 6 bases. The CDR3 covers 13 residues. Germline-derived CDR1 and CDR2 are SGHDT and YYEEEE.

This rearrangement joins TRBV7-2 to TRBJ1-1, with D unclear. In germline, CDR1 is SGHTA, CDR2 FQGNSA. Trimming took off 3 bases at V and 1 base at J, with 9 bases between the two ends. CDR3 length: 14 residues. CDR3 sequence: CASSFSATNTEAFF. CDR3 coding DNA: TGTGCCAGCAGCTTTAGCGCGACGAACACTGAAGCTTTCTTT.

The CDR3 nucleotides read TGTGCCAGCAGCCCCTTTAAGGGACGAGAGTACACTGAAGCTTTCTTT. It is translated as CASSPFKGREYTEAFF. The chain has TRBV5-6 and TRBJ1-1; D may be TRBD1 (5 bases). V lost 4 bases, J lost 3 bases, and 19 bases lay in between. Germline CDR1 and CDR2: SGHDT and YYEEEE. The CDR3 extends over 16 amino acids.

Written as DNA, the CDR3 is TGTGCCAGCAGCAGCGCGGGGGCCTATAATTCACCCCTCCACTTT. Encoded protein: CASSSAGAYNSPLHF. This rearrangement joins TRBV27 to TRBJ1-6, with D possibly matching TRBD1 (5 bases). The CDR3 loop spans 15 amino acids. Deletions cut 6 bases from V and 2 bases from J, with 11 bases between. The germline gives CDR1 MNHEY, CDR2 SMNVEV (reference sequence).

The V and J genes are TRBV19 and TRBJ1-2, with D perhaps matching TRBD1 (5 bases). This CDR3 is built from 14 residues. Germline V lookup: CDR1 LNHDA, CDR2 SQIVND (reference sequence). V was trimmed by 1 base and J by 8 bases, leaving 14 bases between them. The CDR3 protein is CASSIGTRTRGYTF. Written as DNA, the CDR3 is TGTGCCAGTAGTATAGGGACAAGGACGAGAGGCTACACCTTC.

This sequence joins TRBV19 and TRBJ1-5, with D unresolved. The CDR3 consists of 14 residues. In germline, CDR1 is LNHDA, CDR2 SQIVND (reference sequence). V was shortened by 3 bases and J by 2 bases, with 8 bases between the two germline ends. CDR3 region: CASSMGIGNQPQHF. CDR3 bases: TGTGCCAGTAGTATGGGAATTGGCAATCAGCCCCAGCATTTT.

The rearrangement uses TRBV5-1 and TRBJ2-5; possibly TRBD2 for D (6 bases). V lost 3 bases, J lost 2 bases, and 11 bases lay in between. This CDR3 spans 14 amino acids. Germline CDR1 reads SGHRS; CDR2 reads YFSETQ. The CDR3 region is CASSWGVGQETQYF. The CDR3 DNA sequence: TGCGCCAGCAGCTGGGGGGTAGGACAAGAGACCCAGTACTTC.

This chain connects TRBV11-2 to TRBJ2-1, with 8 bases fitting TRBD2. Germline CDR1 reads SGHAT; CDR2 reads FQNNGV. V trimming: 5 bases; J trimming: 10 bases; junction bases outside the gene matches: 7. The CDR3 contains 13 residues. CDR3 amino acids: CASSPAGAGEQFF. CDR3 nucleotide sequence: TGTGCCAGCAGCCCAGCGGGGGCTGGGGAGCAGTTCTTC.

The rearrangement uses TRBV7-2 and TRBJ1-3; tentative D call: TRBD1 (5 bases). CDR1 is SGHTA, CDR2 FQGNSA, per germline. V dropped 4 bases and J dropped 0 bases, with 13 bases sitting between them. This CDR3 has 16 amino acids. The CDR3 spells CASSSWGKGSGNTIYF. In DNA form, the CDR3 reads TGTGCCAGCAGCTCGTGGGGGAAAGGCTCTGGAAACACCATATATTTT.

This rearrangement joins TRBV5-4 to TRBJ2-3; D might be TRBD2 (7 bases). Looked up from germline, CDR1 is SGHNT and CDR2 is YYREEE (reference sequence). The ends were cut back, 0 bases at V and 0 bases at J, with 20 bases in the middle. CDR3 length equals 19 residues. The CDR3 loop is CASSLELSWGGLSTDTQYF. CDR3 nucleotide sequence: TGTGCCAGCAGCTTGGAGCTCTCGTGGGGGGGGCTAAGCACAGATACGCAGTATTTT.

The V gene is TRBV5-8, the J gene TRBJ2-5; D may be TRBD1 (6 bases). The CDR3 runs to 14 residues. The germline CDR1 and CDR2 sequences are SGHTS and YDEGEE. V was trimmed by 4 bases and J by 5 bases, leaving 15 bases between them. The CDR3 here is CASSLPGDRETQYF. For the CDR3, the DNA is TGTGCCAGCAGCCTACCAGGGGATCGCGAGACCCAGTACTTC.

The chain uses TRBV19 and TRBJ1-1; D is undetermined. Per germline, CDR1 LNHDA and CDR2 SQIVND (reference sequence). The CDR3 runs 13 residues. V lost 6 bases, J lost 2 bases, and 10 bases lay in between. CDR3 DNA: TGTGCCAGTAGCAGAGGATATAACACTGAAGCTTTCTTT. Encoded protein: CASSRGYNTEAFF.

The chain links TRBV11-2 to TRBJ1-6; D is ambiguous. The CDR3 is 15 residues long. V gave up 2 bases and J gave up 6 bases, with 11 bases separating them. Germline V gene lookup returns CDR1 SGHAT and CDR2 FQNNGV. For the CDR3, the DNA is TGTGCCAGCAGCTTATGGCCAGGACTTAATTCACCCCTCCACTTT. Amino acids: CASSLWPGLNSPLHF.

This clone was seen only once. This chain links TRBV7-9 with TRBJ2-7; D gene ambiguous. The V gene's germline CDR1 is SEHNR and CDR2 FQNEAQ (reference sequence). The CDR3 runs to 12 residues. With 1 base removed from V and 2 bases from J, the gap between germline ends came to 3 bases. CDR3 DNA sequence: TGTGCCAGCAGCTTAGGAGCCTACGAGCAGTACTTC. Translation gives CASSLGAYEQYF.

The V and J genes are TRBV10-3 and TRBJ2-7, with D maybe TRBD1 (6 bases). Germline CDR1 is ENHRY and CDR2 is SYGVKD. CDR3 length equals 13 residues. With 6 bases removed from V and 2 bases from J, the gap between germline ends came to 11 bases. DNA for the CDR3: TGTGCCATCAGCCCAGGGGTGGCCTACGAGCAGTACTTC. Translating gives CAISPGVAYEQYF.

The chain has TRBV4-1 and TRBJ1-2, with D possibly TRBD1 on 5 matching bases. CDR1 is MGHRA and CDR2 is YSYEKL in the germline V gene. CDR3 size: 16 residues. V was cut by 4 bases and J by 1 base, with 16 bases left in between. The CDR3 region has the DNA TGCGCCAGCAGCCCCGGGAGGCAGGGCAGTAACTATGGCTACACCTTC. Translated, it gives CASSPGRQGSNYGYTF.